This T cell receptor (beta chain) was obtained from a study of OX40 agonist ivuxolimab in advanced cancers. Looking at the study overall: Patients were treated with ivuxolimab, an agonistic anti-OX40 (CD134) antibody. Patients undergoing dose escalation presented with hepatocellular carcinoma, melanoma, renal cell or head and neck cancer. Study observations and caveats: Among patients with partial responses at 0.1-3.0 mg/kg, clonal expansion was among the lowest.

This table comes from immunoSEQ multiplex PCR, and its TCRdb copy is limited to in-frame clones, with some not included. This sample has tens of thousands of clones; 88% occur once, and the top ten carry around 4.1%. V lost 4 bases and J lost 0, with 9 bases in between. CDR3 size: 14 residues. Per germline, CDR1 SQVTM and CDR2 ANQGSEA. Turning to this clone: The antigen is undetermined.

Sequenced here: CD4+ or CD8+ T cells sorted from blood, sampled in a trial of the OX40 agonist ivuxolimab. This chain uses TRBV29-1 with TRBJ1-4; no clear D. The sequence was obtained from an adult with an advanced solid tumor such as melanoma, head and neck, liver or kidney cancer. The DNA for the CDR3 is TGCAGCGTTGTCGGGCCAGCAACTAATGAAAAACTGTTTTTT. It translates to CSVVGPATNEKLFF.